This entry concerns a single T cell receptor beta chain. This sample was included in a study of cytomegalovirus exposure and HLA in healthy donors. CDR3 length: 15 amino acids. Germline trimming cut 0 bases from V and 2 bases from J; bases unmatched to any gene: 3. CDR1 is MNHNS, CDR2 SASEGT, per germline. The primer mix had 60 Vbeta and 13 Jbeta primers. The method was immunoSEQ multiplex PCR; TCRdb's version includes in-frame clones alone and lacks a portion of them. The profile shows around 59,000 clones, under 90% of them singletons. The chain has TRBV6-1 and TRBJ1-1; 7 nucleotides align to TRBD1. Source material: PBMCs. This clonotype was sampled from a middle-aged woman in good health and CMV-seronegative. DNA for the CDR3: TGTGCCAGCAGTGAAGCGACAGGGCTCAACACTGAAGCTTTCTTT. It specifies CASSEATGLNTEAFF.